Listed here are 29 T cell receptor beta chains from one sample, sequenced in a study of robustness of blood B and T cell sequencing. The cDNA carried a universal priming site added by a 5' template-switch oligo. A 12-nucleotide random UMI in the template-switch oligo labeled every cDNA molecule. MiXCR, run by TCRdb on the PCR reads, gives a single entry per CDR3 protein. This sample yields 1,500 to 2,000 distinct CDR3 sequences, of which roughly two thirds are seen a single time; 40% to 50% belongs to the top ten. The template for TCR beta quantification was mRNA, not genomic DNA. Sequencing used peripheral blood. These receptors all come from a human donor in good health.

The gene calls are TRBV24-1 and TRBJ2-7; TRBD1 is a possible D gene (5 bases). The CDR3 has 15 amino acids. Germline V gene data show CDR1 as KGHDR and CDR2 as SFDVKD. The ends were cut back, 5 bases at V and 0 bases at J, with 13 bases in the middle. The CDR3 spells CATSGGRGSSYEQYF. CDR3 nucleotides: TGTGCCACCAGTGGGGGAAGGGGCAGCTCCTACGAGCAGTACTTC.

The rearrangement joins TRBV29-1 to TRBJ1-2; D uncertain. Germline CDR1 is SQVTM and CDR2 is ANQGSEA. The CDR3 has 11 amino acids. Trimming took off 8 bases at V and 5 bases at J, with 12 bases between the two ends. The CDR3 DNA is TGCAGCCTAGGGTCTGAGTATGGCTACACCTTC. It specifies CSLGSEYGYTF.

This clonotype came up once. CDR3 in amino acids: CSAKDRENSPLHF. In nucleotides, the CDR3 is TGCAGTGCTAAAGACAGGGAGAATTCACCCCTCCACTTT. The chain recombines TRBV20-1 with TRBJ1-6; 7 nucleotides line up with TRBD1. The trim removed 4 bases at V and 7 bases at J, leaving 4 bases unmatched. This CDR3 comprises 13 residues. The germline gives CDR1 DFQATT, CDR2 SNEGSKA (reference sequence).

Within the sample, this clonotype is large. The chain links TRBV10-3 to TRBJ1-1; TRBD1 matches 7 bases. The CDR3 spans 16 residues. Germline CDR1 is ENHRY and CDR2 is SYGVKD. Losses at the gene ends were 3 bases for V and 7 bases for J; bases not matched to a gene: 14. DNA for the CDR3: TGTGCCATCAGTGATCTTTCAGGGGGGTCGGTCGGTGAAGCTTTCTTT. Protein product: CAISDLSGGSVGEAFF.

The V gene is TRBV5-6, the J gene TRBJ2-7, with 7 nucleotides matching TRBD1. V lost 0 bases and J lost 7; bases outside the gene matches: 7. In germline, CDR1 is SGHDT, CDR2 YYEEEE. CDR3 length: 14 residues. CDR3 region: CASSLGTGNWEQYF. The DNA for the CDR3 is TGTGCCAGCAGCTTGGGGACAGGTAACTGGGAGCAGTACTTC.

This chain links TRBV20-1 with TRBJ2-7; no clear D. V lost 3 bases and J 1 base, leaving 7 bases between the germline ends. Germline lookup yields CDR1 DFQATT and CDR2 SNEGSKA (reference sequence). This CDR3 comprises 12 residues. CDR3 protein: CSARLSSYEQYF. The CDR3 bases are TGCAGTGCTAGGTTATCATCCTACGAGCAGTACTTC.

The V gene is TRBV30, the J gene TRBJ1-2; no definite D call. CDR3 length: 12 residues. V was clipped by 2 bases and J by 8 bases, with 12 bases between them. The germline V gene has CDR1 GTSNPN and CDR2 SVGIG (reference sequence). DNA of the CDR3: TGTGCCTGGAGTCTTGGGGAGAACGGCTACACCTTC. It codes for CAWSLGENGYTF.

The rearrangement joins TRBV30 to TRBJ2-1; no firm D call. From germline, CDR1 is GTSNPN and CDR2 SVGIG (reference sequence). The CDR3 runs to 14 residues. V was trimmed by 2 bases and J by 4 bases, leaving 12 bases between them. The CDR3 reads CAWSPWTGYNEQFF. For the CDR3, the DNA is TGTGCCTGGAGTCCCTGGACCGGATACAATGAGCAGTTCTTC. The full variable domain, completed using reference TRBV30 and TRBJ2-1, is SQTIHQWPATLVQPVGSPLSLECTVEGTSNPNLYWYRQAAGRGLQLLFYSVGIGQISSEVPQNLSASRPQDRQFILSSKKLLLSDSGFYLCAWSPWTGYNEQFFGPGTRLTVL.

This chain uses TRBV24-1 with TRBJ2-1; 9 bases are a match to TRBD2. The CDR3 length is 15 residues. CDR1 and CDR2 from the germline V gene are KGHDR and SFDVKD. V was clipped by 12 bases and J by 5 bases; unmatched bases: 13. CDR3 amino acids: CASQKAGGRDNEQFF. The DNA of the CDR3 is TGTGCCTCCCAGAAGGCGGGGGGGCGCGACAATGAGCAGTTCTTC.

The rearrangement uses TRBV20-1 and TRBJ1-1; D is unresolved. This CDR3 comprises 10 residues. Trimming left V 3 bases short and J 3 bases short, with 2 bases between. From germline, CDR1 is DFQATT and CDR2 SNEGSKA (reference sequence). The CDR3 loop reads CSASHTEAFF. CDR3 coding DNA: TGCAGTGCTAGTCACACTGAAGCTTTCTTT.

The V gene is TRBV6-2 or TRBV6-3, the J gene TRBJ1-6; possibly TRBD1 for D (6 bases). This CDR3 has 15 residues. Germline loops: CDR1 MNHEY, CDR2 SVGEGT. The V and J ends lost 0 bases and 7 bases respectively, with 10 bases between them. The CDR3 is CASSYSQQGNSPLHF. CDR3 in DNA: TGTGCCAGCAGTTACTCGCAGCAGGGGAATTCACCCCTCCACTTT.

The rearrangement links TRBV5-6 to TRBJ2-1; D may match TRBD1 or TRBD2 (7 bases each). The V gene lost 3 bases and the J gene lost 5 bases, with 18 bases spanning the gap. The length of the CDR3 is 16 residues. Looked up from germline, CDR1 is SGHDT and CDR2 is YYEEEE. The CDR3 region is CASSWGPGGAHNEQFF. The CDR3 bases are TGTGCCAGCAGCTGGGGCCCAGGGGGGGCGCACAATGAGCAGTTCTTC.

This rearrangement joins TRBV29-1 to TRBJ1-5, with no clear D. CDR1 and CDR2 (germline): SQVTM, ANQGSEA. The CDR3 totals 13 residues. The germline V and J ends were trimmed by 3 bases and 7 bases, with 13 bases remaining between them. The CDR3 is CSVEGRRKQPQHF. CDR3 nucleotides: TGCAGCGTTGAGGGGAGAAGAAAGCAGCCCCAGCATTTT.

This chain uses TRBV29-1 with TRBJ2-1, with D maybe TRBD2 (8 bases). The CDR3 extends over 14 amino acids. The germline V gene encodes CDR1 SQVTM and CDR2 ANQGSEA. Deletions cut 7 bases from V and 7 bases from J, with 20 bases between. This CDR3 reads CSAKGGGGYNEQFF. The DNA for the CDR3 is TGCAGCGCGAAAGGGGGCGGGGGGTATAATGAGCAGTTCTTC.

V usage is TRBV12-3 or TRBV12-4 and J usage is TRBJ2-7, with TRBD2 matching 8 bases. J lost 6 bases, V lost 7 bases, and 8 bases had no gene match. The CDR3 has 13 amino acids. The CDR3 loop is CASMAGGVVEQYF. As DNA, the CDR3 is TGTGCCAGCATGGCGGGAGGTGTGGTCGAGCAGTACTTC.

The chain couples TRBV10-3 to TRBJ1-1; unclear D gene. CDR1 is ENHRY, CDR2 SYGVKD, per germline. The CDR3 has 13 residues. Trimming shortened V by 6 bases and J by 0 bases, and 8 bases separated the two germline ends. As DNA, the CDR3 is TGTGCCATCAGGGGGAACATGAACACTGAAGCTTTCTTT. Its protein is CAIRGNMNTEAFF.

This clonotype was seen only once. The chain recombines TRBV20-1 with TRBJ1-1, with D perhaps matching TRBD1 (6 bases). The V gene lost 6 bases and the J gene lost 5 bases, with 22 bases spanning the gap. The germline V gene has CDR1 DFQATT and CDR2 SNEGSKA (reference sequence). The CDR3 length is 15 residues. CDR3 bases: TGCAGTGCCACCGGCCGGGGGGCGAGGGTAACTGAAGCTTTCTTT. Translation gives CSATGRGARVTEAFF.

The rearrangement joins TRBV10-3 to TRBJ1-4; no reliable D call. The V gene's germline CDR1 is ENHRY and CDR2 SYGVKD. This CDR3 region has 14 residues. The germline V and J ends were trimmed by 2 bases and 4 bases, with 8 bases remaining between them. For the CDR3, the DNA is TGTGCCATCAGTGAGAGTCAGCGTAATGAAAAACTGTTTTTT. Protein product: CAISESQRNEKLFF.

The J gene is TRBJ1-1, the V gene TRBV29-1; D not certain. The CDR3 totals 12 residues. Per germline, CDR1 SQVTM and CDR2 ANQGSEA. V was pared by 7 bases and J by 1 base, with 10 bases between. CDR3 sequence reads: CSGSHRNTEAFF. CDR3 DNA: TGCAGCGGCTCGCATAGGAACACTGAAGCTTTCTTT. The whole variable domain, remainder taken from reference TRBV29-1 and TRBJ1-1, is SAVISQKPSRDICQRGTSLTIQCQVDSQVTMMFWYRQQPGQSLTLIATANQGSEATYESGFVIDKFPISRPNLTFSTLTVSNMSPEDSSIYLCSGSHRNTEAFFGQGTRLTVV.

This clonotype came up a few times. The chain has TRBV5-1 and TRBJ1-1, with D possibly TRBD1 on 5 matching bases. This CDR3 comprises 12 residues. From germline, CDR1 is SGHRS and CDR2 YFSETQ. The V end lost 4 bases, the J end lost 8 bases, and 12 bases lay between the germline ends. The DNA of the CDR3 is TGCGCCAGCAGCCCCGGGGGGGTGGAAGCTTTCTTT. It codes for CASSPGGVEAFF.

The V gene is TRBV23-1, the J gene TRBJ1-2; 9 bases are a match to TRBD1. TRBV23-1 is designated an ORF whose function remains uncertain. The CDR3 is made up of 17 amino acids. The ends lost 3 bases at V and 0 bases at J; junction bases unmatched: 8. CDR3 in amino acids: CASSHWTGEQTNYGYTF. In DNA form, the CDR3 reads TGCGCCAGCAGTCATTGGACAGGGGAGCAAACTAACTATGGCTACACCTTC.

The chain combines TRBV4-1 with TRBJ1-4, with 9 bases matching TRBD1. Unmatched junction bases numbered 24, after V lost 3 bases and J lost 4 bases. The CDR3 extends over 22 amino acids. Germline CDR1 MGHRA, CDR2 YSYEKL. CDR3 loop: CASSHESKAPADRGLDNEKLFF. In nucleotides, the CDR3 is TGCGCCAGCAGCCACGAAAGTAAGGCCCCAGCGGACAGGGGTCTAGATAATGAAAAACTGTTTTTT.

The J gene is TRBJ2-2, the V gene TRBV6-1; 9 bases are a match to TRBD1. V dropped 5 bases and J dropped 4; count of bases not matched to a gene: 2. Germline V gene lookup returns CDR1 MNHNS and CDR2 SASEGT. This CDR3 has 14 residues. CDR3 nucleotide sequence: TGTGCCAGCAGTAAGGACAGGGGCACCGGGGAGCTGTTTTTT. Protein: CASSKDRGTGELFF.

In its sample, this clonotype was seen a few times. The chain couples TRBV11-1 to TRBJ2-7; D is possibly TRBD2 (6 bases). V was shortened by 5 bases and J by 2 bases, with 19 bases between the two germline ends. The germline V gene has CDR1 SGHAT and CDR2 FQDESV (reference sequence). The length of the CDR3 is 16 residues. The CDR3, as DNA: TGTGCCAGCAGCCCAAGCGTCGATGGAGGGGCCTACGAGCAGTACTTC. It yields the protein CASSPSVDGGAYEQYF.

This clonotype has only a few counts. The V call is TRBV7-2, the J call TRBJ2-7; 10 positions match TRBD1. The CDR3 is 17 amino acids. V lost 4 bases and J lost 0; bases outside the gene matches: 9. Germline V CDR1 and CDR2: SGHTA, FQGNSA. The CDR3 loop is CASSSGTGAKNSYEQYF. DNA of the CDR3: TGTGCCAGCAGCTCCGGGACAGGGGCCAAAAACTCCTACGAGCAGTACTTC. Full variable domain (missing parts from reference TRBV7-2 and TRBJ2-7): GAGVSQSPSNKVTEKGKDVELRCDPISGHTALYWYRQSLGQGLEFLIYFQGNSAPDKSGLPSDRFSAERTGGSVSTLTIQRTQQEDSAVYLCASSSGTGAKNSYEQYFGPGTRLTVT.

CDR3 loop: CASSFSGTNSPLHF. The CDR3 DNA sequence: TGTGCCAGCAGCTTCTCCGGGACAAATTCACCCCTCCACTTT. The chain is built from TRBV7-6 and TRBJ1-6, with D perhaps TRBD1 (6 bases). In germline, CDR1 is SGHVS, CDR2 FNYEAQ. Trimming removed 3 bases at V and 7 bases at J, with 10 bases between. This CDR3 has 14 amino acids.

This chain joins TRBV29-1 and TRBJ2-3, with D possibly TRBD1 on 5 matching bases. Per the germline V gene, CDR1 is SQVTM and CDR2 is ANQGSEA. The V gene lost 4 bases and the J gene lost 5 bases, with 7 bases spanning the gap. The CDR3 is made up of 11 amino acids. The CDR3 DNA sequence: TGCAGCGTTGCCAGGGAAGATACGCAGTATTTT. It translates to CSVAREDTQYF.

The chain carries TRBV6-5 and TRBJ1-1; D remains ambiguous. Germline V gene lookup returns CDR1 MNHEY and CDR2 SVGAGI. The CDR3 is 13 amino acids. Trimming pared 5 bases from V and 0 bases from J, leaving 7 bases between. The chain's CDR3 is CASSLTVNTEAFF. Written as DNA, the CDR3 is TGTGCCAGCAGTCTGACGGTGAACACTGAAGCTTTCTTT.

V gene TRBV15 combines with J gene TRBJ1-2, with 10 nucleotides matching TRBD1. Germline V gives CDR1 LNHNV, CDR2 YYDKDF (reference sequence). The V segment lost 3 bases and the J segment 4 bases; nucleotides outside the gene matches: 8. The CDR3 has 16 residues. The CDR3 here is CATSRGRTGGLYGYTF. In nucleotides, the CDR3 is TGTGCCACCAGCAGGGGCAGGACAGGGGGTCTCTATGGCTACACCTTC.